This T cell receptor beta chain was recorded in a study of shared clonotypes between healthy human individuals. For this clone: Its antigen is unidentified.

Whole-study results and caveats: It was only blood that was sampled, and tissue repertoires likely differ. Despite large depth, sorted-subset datasets appeared incompletely sequenced.

Deep-level running was used for the assay. Original processing notes: With immunoSEQ giving junction-only sequences and no quality scores, filtering differed. The protocol was immunoSEQ multiplex PCR, while the TCRdb copy is restricted to in-frame clones and leaves out a portion. V, J and clone size reflect that table, while D and trimming were determined from the DNA. Of approximately 2.4 million clones listed, 95% were seen once; the top ten hold approximately 0.13%. Germline-derived CDR1 and CDR2 are LNHDA and SQIVND (reference sequence). The CDR3 is 14 residues long. The V end was cut by 3 bases, the J end by 3 bases, with 12 bases between.

The clonotype originates from a man aged 18 to 30 in good health. This chain connects TRBV19 to TRBJ2-7; the D gene is possibly TRBD1 (6 bases). Sequenced input: naive CD4+ T cells sorted from blood. Subset reported: CD45RA+ positively selected. The CDR3: CASSIRDTGYEQYF. As DNA, the CDR3 is TGTGCCAGTAGTATCAGGGACACCGGCTACGAGCAGTACTTC.